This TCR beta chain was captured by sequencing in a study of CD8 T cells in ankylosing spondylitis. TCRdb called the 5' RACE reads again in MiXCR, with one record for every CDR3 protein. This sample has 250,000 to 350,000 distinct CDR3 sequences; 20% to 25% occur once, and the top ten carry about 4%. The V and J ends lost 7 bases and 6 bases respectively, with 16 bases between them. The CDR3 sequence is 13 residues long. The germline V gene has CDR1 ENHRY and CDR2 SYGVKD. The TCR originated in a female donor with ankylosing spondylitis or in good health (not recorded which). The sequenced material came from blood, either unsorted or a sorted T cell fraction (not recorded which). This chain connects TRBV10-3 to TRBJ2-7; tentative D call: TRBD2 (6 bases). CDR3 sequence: CAIKRDSGVEQYF. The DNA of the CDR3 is TGTGCCATCAAACGGGACTCGGGCGTCGAGCAGTACTTC.